The 26 T cell receptor beta chains below were found in one sample sequenced in a study of Ad26.COV2.S vaccination and SARS-CoV-2 variants. Treatment denoted: some 20 received Ad26.COV2.S at low or high dose, single or two shots; about 5 received placebo; per-sample allocation not given. Sampling was performed 63 days after the first vaccine or placebo injection. Using immunoSEQ multiplex PCR, the repertoire was profiled, and TCRdb retains in-frame clones only, with some absent. This sample yields approximately 420,000 clones, of which 70% to 90% are seen a single time; 3.6% belongs to the top ten. The input for sequencing was peripheral blood, taken in a trial of Ad26.COV2.S vaccine versus placebo. The receptors stem from a person between 18 and 65 years old who received the Ad26.COV2.S COVID-19 vaccine or a placebo.

This chain joins TRBV30 and TRBJ2-5; 8 nucleotides line up with TRBD2. Germline V gene sequence: CDR1 GTSNPN, CDR2 SVGIG (reference sequence). V lost 5 bases to trimming and J lost 4 bases; unmatched junction nucleotides: 6. This CDR3 has 13 residues. The CDR3 region is CAWSGGRGETQYF. The CDR3 DNA is TGTGCCTGGTCGGGGGGGAGGGGAGAGACCCAGTACTTC.

A remark on this clone: One end of the junction fails to match germline, which may point to a read error. The J gene is TRBJ1-6, the V gene TRBV5-1, with D unclear. Germline loops: CDR1 SGHRS, CDR2 YFSETQ. The CDR3 is made up of 15 amino acids. The CDR3 sequence is CASSLIPSNNSPLHF. CDR3 coding DNA: TGCGCCAGCAGCTTGATCCCCTCCAATAATTCACCCCTCCACTTT.

The chain recombines TRBV24-1 with TRBJ2-2; 7 bases map to TRBD2. V lost 0 bases and J lost 2; bases outside the gene matches: 5. The CDR3 has 17 amino acids. Germline-derived CDR1 and CDR2 are KGHDR and SFDVKD. Here the CDR3 reads CATSDLPGGVNTGELFF. DNA for the CDR3: TGTGCCACCAGTGATTTGCCGGGGGGTGTAAACACCGGGGAGCTGTTTTTT.

This rearrangement joins TRBV7-8 to TRBJ2-2, with D possibly being TRBD2 (5 bases). The CDR3 runs to 17 residues. CDR1 and CDR2 (germline): SGHVS, FQNEAQ. Trimming stripped 4 bases from V and 0 bases from J, with 15 bases between. The CDR3 nucleotides read TGTGCCAGCAGCTGGACTTTTGAGGGCGCGAACACCGGGGAGCTGTTTTTT. Residues: CASSWTFEGANTGELFF.

The chain couples TRBV7-2 to TRBJ1-1; D is unresolved. This CDR3 has 13 amino acids. Looked up from germline, CDR1 is SGHTA and CDR2 is FQGNSA. V lost 1 base and J 1 base, leaving 4 bases between the germline ends. Here the CDR3 reads CASSLDPNTEAFF. The CDR3 DNA is TGTGCCAGCAGCTTAGATCCGAACACTGAAGCTTTCTTT.

CDR3 sequence (DNA): TGTGCCAGCAGGTATATAGCGGGGGGGCCTGGCACAGATACGCAGTATTTT. This sequence encodes CASRYIAGGPGTDTQYF. V usage is TRBV7-9 and J usage is TRBJ2-3; 11 bases line up with TRBD2. V trimming: 6 bases; J trimming: 1 base; junction bases outside the gene matches: 9. In germline, CDR1 is SEHNR, CDR2 FQNEAQ (reference sequence). This CDR3 has 17 amino acids.

The chain uses TRBV7-6 and TRBJ2-3; 7 nucleotides agree with TRBD2. Germline values: CDR1 SGHVS, CDR2 FNYEAQ. V lost 5 bases, J lost 4 bases, and 12 bases stayed unmatched. CDR3 length: 16 residues. CDR3 sequence: CASSPAPAGISDTQYF. The CDR3 DNA reads as TGTGCCAGCAGCCCAGCCCCAGCGGGGATCTCAGATACGCAGTATTTT.

V and J are TRBV28 and TRBJ2-1, with a possible D match to TRBD1 (5 bases). V lost 5 bases to trimming and J lost 6 bases, with 17 bases between them. Germline CDR1 is MDHEN and CDR2 is SYDVKM. This CDR3 spans 15 amino acids. The CDR3 protein is CASSPGHLNSNEQFF. The CDR3 nucleotides are TGTGCCAGCAGTCCCGGACATCTAAATTCCAATGAGCAGTTCTTC.

The CDR3 region has the DNA TGTGCCAGCAGTTATAGCGGGGCGCAGTACTTC. The encoded protein is CASSYSGAQYF. This rearrangement joins TRBV6-2 or TRBV6-3 to TRBJ2-7, with 8 bases fitting TRBD2. Germline CDR1 and CDR2: MNHEY and SVGEGT. This CDR3 comprises 11 residues. V trimming: 3 bases; J trimming: 9 bases; junction bases outside the gene matches: 1.

The J gene is TRBJ2-5, the V gene TRBV27, with 8 bases fitting TRBD1. The germline V gene has CDR1 MNHEY and CDR2 SMNVEV (reference sequence). The V and J ends lost 2 bases and 2 bases, in that order; junction bases with no gene match: 7. The CDR3 has 16 amino acids. The CDR3 spells CASSLAGQGEQETQYF. The CDR3 DNA reads as TGTGCCAGCAGTTTAGCCGGACAGGGAGAACAAGAGACCCAGTACTTC.

V is TRBV7-9 and J is TRBJ1-1, with D tentatively TRBD1 (6 bases). Germline V gene sequence: CDR1 SEHNR, CDR2 FQNEAQ (reference sequence). The CDR3 is 14 amino acids. The V end was cut by 5 bases, the J end by 1 base, with 11 bases between. The CDR3 spells CASSLQGPNTEAFF. CDR3 nucleotides: TGTGCCAGCAGCCTACAGGGACCGAACACTGAAGCTTTCTTT.

The chain employs TRBV28 and TRBJ2-1; tentative D call: TRBD1 (6 bases). The CDR3 is 16 amino acids. Germline V gene lookup returns CDR1 MDHEN and CDR2 SYDVKM. V lost 6 bases and J 0 bases, leaving 15 bases between the germline ends. The CDR3 DNA sequence: TGTGCCAGCAGGACTAACAGGGCGAGCTCCTACAATGAGCAGTTCTTC. The encoded protein is CASRTNRASSYNEQFF.

The chain uses TRBV5-1 and TRBJ2-1; TRBD2 matches 7 bases. The CDR3 covers 20 residues. CDR1 is SGHRS and CDR2 is YFSETQ in the germline V gene. V was clipped by 4 bases and J by 0 bases; unmatched bases: 19. CDR3 residues: CASSNPRWDSGSSSYNEQFF. In nucleotides, the CDR3 is TGCGCCAGCAGCAACCCGCGTTGGGATAGCGGGTCCAGCTCCTACAATGAGCAGTTCTTC.

This clone was detected once. The chain is built from TRBV13 and TRBJ1-2; 9 bases are a match to TRBD1. Germline V gene sequence: CDR1 PRHDT, CDR2 FYEKMQ (reference sequence). This CDR3 comprises 16 residues. V dropped 1 base and J dropped 1; count of bases not matched to a gene: 4. Written as DNA, the CDR3 is TGTGCCAGCAGCTTAGTCCCGGGACAGGGTAACTATGGCTACACCTTC. Translated: CASSLVPGQGNYGYTF.

This clone showed up just once. The gene calls are TRBV4-3 and TRBJ1-1; 10 nucleotides agree with TRBD1. Per germline, CDR1 LGHNA and CDR2 YSLEER. This CDR3 comprises 15 residues. V dropped 8 bases and J dropped 4; count of bases not matched to a gene: 10. CDR3 coding DNA: TGCGCCAGCCAGGGGGACAGGGGCTCTCGCACTGAAGCTTTCTTT. As protein: CASQGDRGSRTEAFF.

This chain connects TRBV19 to TRBJ1-1, with 7 nucleotides matching TRBD1. Germline CDR1 reads LNHDA; CDR2 reads SQIVND (reference sequence). J was trimmed by 10 bases and V by 6 bases; bases with no gene match: 8. The CDR3 length is 12 residues. As DNA, the CDR3 is TGTGCCAGTAGACCGACAGGGTCCGGAGCTTTCTTT. It is translated as CASRPTGSGAFF.

In this sample, this clone turned up a few times. The chain joins TRBV27 to TRBJ2-7; D unclear. The CDR3 runs to 13 residues. Germline V gives CDR1 MNHEY, CDR2 SMNVEV (reference sequence). V lost 5 bases to trimming and J lost 3 bases, with 11 bases between them. CDR3 in amino acids: CASSPSTFYEQYF. Written as DNA, the CDR3 is TGTGCCAGCAGTCCATCAACGTTCTACGAGCAGTACTTC.

The chain is built from TRBV2 and TRBJ1-1, with D perhaps matching TRBD1 (6 bases). V lost 8 bases and J 4 bases, leaving 14 bases between the germline ends. Germline CDR1 SNHLY, CDR2 FYNNEI. The CDR3 runs to 13 residues. Here the CDR3 DNA reads TGTGCCAGCGGAGGACAGTACAGCACTGAAGCTTTCTTT. The encoded protein is CASGGQYSTEAFF.

The chain links TRBV6-5 to TRBJ2-2; 8 positions match TRBD1. Germline CDR1 is MNHEY and CDR2 is SVGAGI. The CDR3 runs to 16 residues. The V segment lost 2 bases and the J segment 4 bases; nucleotides outside the gene matches: 6. In nucleotides, the CDR3 is TGTGCCAGCAGTTACCCGACAGGGGCGGCCACCGGGGAGCTGTTTTTT. Translation gives CASSYPTGAATGELFF.

The chain recombines TRBV6-5 with TRBJ2-2; no reliable D call. The CDR3 contains 13 residues. Germline CDR1 is MNHEY and CDR2 is SVGAGI. V lost 7 bases and J lost 7, with 13 bases in between. This chain's CDR3 is CASTPTLFGELFF. In DNA, the CDR3 is TGTGCCAGCACCCCGACATTATTCGGGGAGCTGTTTTTT.

This sequence joins TRBV7-9 and TRBJ2-1, with unresolved D. Germline CDR1 SEHNR, CDR2 FQNEAQ (reference sequence). V was clipped by 4 bases and J by 9 bases, with 10 bases between them. CDR3 length: 12 residues. The CDR3 region has the DNA TGTGCCAGCAGCTCCTTAGGAACTGAGCAGTTCTTC. The encoded protein is CASSSLGTEQFF.

This chain uses TRBV7-2 with TRBJ1-2, with D unclear. Trimming removed 4 bases from V and 1 base from J, with 19 bases in between. Germline-derived CDR1 and CDR2 are SGHTA and FQGNSA. This CDR3 is built from 17 residues. The chain's CDR3 is CASSSTSAGGYNYGYTF. The CDR3 DNA sequence: TGTGCCAGCAGCTCAACGTCCGCGGGAGGGTATAACTATGGCTACACCTTC.

V and J are TRBV11-2 and TRBJ2-7; TRBD1 matches 8 bases. This CDR3 comprises 15 residues. Unmatched junction bases numbered 8, after V lost 5 bases and J lost 2 bases. The germline CDR1 and CDR2 sequences are SGHAT and FQNNGV. The CDR3 here is CASSTWTGNPYEQYF. CDR3 DNA sequence: TGTGCCAGCAGCACCTGGACAGGGAACCCCTACGAGCAGTACTTC.

This chain connects TRBV18 to TRBJ2-7; TRBD1 agrees at 7 bases. Germline V gene data show CDR1 as KGHSH and CDR2 as LQKENI. The V and J ends lost 3 bases and 4 bases, in that order; junction bases with no gene match: 6. The CDR3 is made up of 14 amino acids. For the CDR3, the DNA is TGTGCCAGCTCACCCCTGGACAGGTTGTACGAGCAGTACTTC. Translated, it gives CASSPLDRLYEQYF.

The J gene is TRBJ2-1, the V gene TRBV7-9; D unclear. V lost 1 base and J 10 bases, leaving 8 bases between the germline ends. The CDR3 extends over 12 amino acids. Germline-derived CDR1 and CDR2 are SEHNR and FQNEAQ (reference sequence). CDR3 in amino acids: CASSLESDEQFF. In nucleotides, the CDR3 is TGTGCCAGCAGCTTAGAGTCCGACGAGCAGTTCTTC.

As for this clone: Distinct nucleotide sequences in the sample also encode this CDR3. This chain links TRBV12-3 or TRBV12-4 with TRBJ1-1; D remains unclear. CDR3 size: 13 residues. V was shortened by 2 bases and J by 1 base, with 5 bases between the two germline ends. CDR3 sequence reads: CASSLTANTEAFF. The CDR3, as DNA: TGTGCCAGCAGTTTAACGGCGAACACTGAAGCTTTCTTT.